Sequencing of this TCR beta chain was carried out in a study of immune characterization of retroperitoneal liposarcoma. TCRdb redid the calling of the PCR reads with MiXCR, one entry per CDR3 protein. Of some 6,600 distinct CDR3 sequences listed, 25% to 35% were seen once; the top ten hold 28%. Sequenced sample: tumor tissue. The receptor was isolated from a female donor with retroperitoneal liposarcoma.

CDR3 region: CASGGAGEQETQYF. In DNA, the CDR3 is TGTGCCAGCGGGGGGGCGGGGGAGCAAGAGACCCAGTACTTC. The rearrangement links TRBV6-1 to TRBJ2-5, with a weak D call TRBD2 (7 bases). The V end lost 8 bases, the J end lost 2 bases, and 15 bases lay between the germline ends. Germline CDR1 and CDR2: MNHNS and SASEGT. The CDR3 spans 14 residues.